The rows below give T cell receptor beta chains drawn from one sample of a study of CD8 T cells in ankylosing spondylitis. Each CDR3 protein gets one entry after TCRdb re-called the 5' RACE reads with MiXCR. The sample holds around 490,000 distinct CDR3 sequences; approximately 5% are singletons and the top ten take 3% to 4%. The material sequenced was blood, either unsorted or a sorted T cell fraction (not recorded which). These receptor sequences come from a male donor with ankylosing spondylitis. Both conserved end residues are part of each CDR3. Fields, in order: V gene, clone size, J gene, D gene, CDR3 protein, CDR3 DNA. D genes are given only for firm matches. Expanded clones are given a class, and other clones once, few, many or no size at all.

>TRBV5-1|few|TRBJ2-6|TRBD1
CASSTVGTESRSGANVLTF
TGCGCCAGCAGCACAGTTGGGACAGAGTCTCGCTCTGGGGCCAACGTCCTGACTTTC
>TRBV12-3/TRBV12-4|many|TRBJ2-3|-
CASSLPRQDFSTDTQYF
TGTGCCAGCAGTTTACCCAGACAGGACTTCAGCACAGATACGCAGTATTTT
>TRBV29-1|few|TRBJ2-5|-
CSVEFTEPTESETQYF
TGCAGCGTTGAGTTCACGGAGCCGACTGAATCGGAGACCCAGTACTTC
>TRBV20-1|few|TRBJ2-4|-
CSAPGGPTIAKNIQYF
TGCAGTGCCCCCGGGGGGCCGACAATAGCCAAAAACATTCAGTACTTC
>TRBV20-1|few|TRBJ2-5|-
CSARVGLQETQYF
TGCAGTGCTAGGGTGGGACTCCAAGAGACCCAGTACTTC
>TRBV20-1|many|TRBJ2-7|TRBD1
CSAGVRDSLLRYYEQYF
TGCAGTGCTGGTGTAAGGGACAGCCTCCTCCGCTACTACGAGCAGTACTTC
>TRBV28|many|TRBJ2-7|-
CASSLGREGYEQYF
TGTGCCAGCAGTTTAGGCAGGGAAGGCTACGAGCAGTACTTC
>TRBV4-2|many|TRBJ2-5|-
CASSQEPQAETQYF
TGTGCCAGCAGCCAAGAACCACAGGCAGAGACCCAGTACTTC
>TRBV20-1|many|TRBJ1-2|-
CSASPRTLGGYTF
TGCAGTGCTAGTCCCCGGACGTTGGGCGGCTACACCTTC
>TRBV20-1|many|TRBJ1-1|-
CSARAHTNTEAFF
TGCAGTGCTAGAGCCCATACGAACACTGAAGCTTTCTTT
>TRBV4-3|many|TRBJ1-5|-
CASSQDRAFGNQPQHF
TGCGCCAGCAGCCAAGACAGGGCTTTCGGCAATCAGCCCCAGCATTTT
>TRBV5-1|many|TRBJ1-1|-
CASRSRGSTEAFF
TGCGCCAGCAGGTCCAGGGGATCCACTGAAGCTTTCTTT
>TRBV5-1|many|TRBJ1-2|-
CASSLYGEGYTF
TGCGCCAGCAGCTTGTACGGGGAAGGCTACACCTTC
>TRBV7-2|few|TRBJ2-3|-
CASSLFGASTDTQYF
TGTGCCAGCAGCCTCTTCGGGGCTAGCACAGATACGCAGTATTTT
>TRBV11-2|many|TRBJ1-2|-
CASQGSGGYTF
TGTGCCAGTCAGGGATCGGGTGGCTACACCTTC
>TRBV6-6|many|TRBJ1-1|-
CASCSRATGLAFF
TGTGCCAGCTGCTCTCGGGCAACGGGGTTGGCTTTCTTT
>TRBV20-1|-|TRBJ2-7|-
CSAGGSRDGTYEQYF
TGCAGTGCTGGAGGCTCCCGGGACGGAACCTACGAGCAGTACTTC
>TRBV20-1|few|TRBJ1-5|-
CSARDADGKSNQPQHF
TGCAGTGCTAGAGATGCGGACGGGAAGAGCAATCAGCCCCAGCATTTT
>TRBV29-1|many|TRBJ1-1|-
CSVEAGGYTEAFF
TGCAGCGTGGAAGCTGGGGGTTACACTGAAGCTTTCTTT
>TRBV24-1|many|TRBJ1-6|-
CATSDSEHNSPLHF
TGTGCCACCAGTGATTCGGAACACAATTCACCCCTCCACTTT
>TRBV9|many|TRBJ1-3|-
CASSVGGKPNTIYF
TGTGCCAGCAGCGTAGGTGGAAAACCAAACACCATATATTTT
>TRBV6-2/TRBV6-3|few|TRBJ1-5|-
CASSSRDGKRPQHF
TGTGCCAGCAGTTCCCGGGATGGGAAAAGGCCCCAGCATTTT
>TRBV3-1|many|TRBJ2-1|TRBD1
CASSRPGQGVDEQFF
TGTGCCAGCAGCCGACCGGGACAGGGAGTTGATGAGCAGTTCTTC
>TRBV7-2|-|TRBJ2-3|-
CASSLGRDGDTQYF
TGTGCCAGCAGCTTAGGCAGGGATGGCGATACGCAGTATTTT
>TRBV20-1|few|TRBJ2-3|-
CSASGMADTQYF
TGCAGTGCTTCGGGGATGGCAGATACGCAGTATTTT
>TRBV29-1|many|TRBJ1-1|-
CSVKEEPMNTEAFF
TGCAGCGTGAAAGAGGAACCCATGAACACTGAAGCTTTCTTT
>TRBV7-6|many|TRBJ2-5|TRBD2
CASSSTIAGQETQYF
TGTGCCAGCAGCTCCACAATAGCGGGACAAGAGACCCAGTACTTC
>TRBV5-1|many|TRBJ2-7|TRBD2
CASSLGGITSGASYEQYF
TGCGCCAGCAGCTTGGGGGGTATCACTAGCGGGGCCTCCTACGAGCAGTACTTC
>TRBV29-1|many|TRBJ1-2|-
CSVEVPSTGYGYTF
TGCAGCGTTGAAGTCCCCTCGACAGGATACGGCTACACCTTC
>TRBV5-1|many|TRBJ2-2|TRBD2
CASSLTRGRAPGSGELFF
TGCGCCAGCAGCTTGACTCGCGGGAGGGCCCCGGGGTCCGGGGAGCTGTTTTTT
>TRBV10-3|-|TRBJ2-7|TRBD2
CAISARGGGGSSEQYF
TGTGCCATCAGTGCTCGCGGCGGGGGAGGGTCTTCGGAGCAGTACTTC
>TRBV9|many|TRBJ2-3|TRBD2
CASSVSGGTDTQYF
TGTGCCAGCAGCGTAAGCGGGGGCACAGATACGCAGTATTTT
>TRBV6-5|many|TRBJ1-5|-
CASSYSPGMEQPQHF
TGTGCCAGCAGTTACTCCCCAGGGATGGAACAGCCCCAGCATTTT
>TRBV11-2|few|TRBJ1-1|-
CASSINQGQNTEAFF
TGTGCCAGCAGCATCAACCAGGGACAGAACACTGAAGCTTTCTTT
>TRBV12-3/TRBV12-4|many|TRBJ1-2|TRBD1
CASSNRGLGTF
TGTGCCAGCAGCAACAGGGGGTTGGGCACCTTC
>TRBV5-1|many|TRBJ1-2|-
CASSFAENYGYTF
TGCGCCAGCAGCTTCGCAGAAAACTATGGCTACACCTTC
>TRBV10-3|many|TRBJ2-7|TRBD2
CATWGGMDEQYF
TGTGCCACATGGGGGGGGATGGACGAGCAGTACTTC
>TRBV20-1|many|TRBJ2-1|TRBD1
CSAYRQGYNEQFF
TGCAGTGCATACAGACAGGGCTACAATGAGCAGTTCTTC
>TRBV20-1|-|TRBJ1-5|TRBD1
CSARTTGSLYQPQHF
TGCAGTGCTAGAACGACAGGGTCCCTGTATCAGCCCCAGCATTTT
>TRBV20-1|many|TRBJ2-7|TRBD2
CSANPTGGGEQYF
TGCAGTGCTAACCCAACGGGAGGCGGCGAGCAGTACTTC
>TRBV4-3|many|TRBJ1-2|-
CASSQEPGGYTF
TGCGCCAGCAGCCAAGAACCCGGTGGCTACACCTTC
>TRBV4-3|many|TRBJ2-1|TRBD2
CASSHGTSDSYNEQFF
TGCGCCAGCAGCCACGGGACTAGCGACTCCTACAATGAGCAGTTCTTC
>TRBV5-1|many|TRBJ2-1|TRBD2
CASSPGLVYYNEQFF
TGCGCCAGCAGCCCGGGACTAGTCTACTACAATGAGCAGTTCTTC
>TRBV20-1|many|TRBJ2-2|-
CSALNGQGNTGELFF
TGCAGTGCTCTAAACGGGCAGGGGAACACCGGGGAGCTGTTTTTT
>TRBV20-1|many|TRBJ2-5|TRBD2
CLPGREGGETQYF
TGCCTCCCGGGGCGGGAGGGCGGCGAGACCCAGTACTTC
>TRBV7-2|many|TRBJ1-6|-
CASSLKGYSPLHF
TGTGCCAGCAGCTTAAAAGGTTATTCACCCCTCCACTTT
>TRBV5-1|many|TRBJ2-7|TRBD1
CASSPQVDRPTYEQYF
TGCGCCAGCAGCCCCCAAGTGGACAGGCCTACCTACGAGCAGTACTTC
>TRBV2|-|TRBJ1-5|TRBD1
CASGHRGQPQHF
TGTGCCAGCGGGCACAGGGGACAGCCCCAGCATTTT
>TRBV10-3|few|TRBJ2-7|TRBD1
CAISQGVTYEQYF
TGTGCCATCAGTCAGGGGGTGACCTACGAGCAGTACTTC
>TRBV14|many|TRBJ2-1|TRBD2
CASSHKRGTSGSNEQFF
TGTGCCAGCAGCCATAAAAGGGGGACTAGCGGGAGTAATGAGCAGTTCTTC
>TRBV10-3|-|TRBJ2-1|TRBD2
CAISETSGASYNEQFF
TGTGCCATCAGTGAGACTAGCGGGGCCTCCTACAATGAGCAGTTCTTC
>TRBV9|many|TRBJ2-3|TRBD1
CASSVEGQGVKDTQYF
TGTGCCAGCAGCGTAGAGGGACAGGGGGTGAAAGATACGCAGTATTTT
>TRBV7-2|few|TRBJ2-3|TRBD2
CASSLVGGRAPDTQYF
TGTGCCAGCAGCTTAGTTGGCGGGAGGGCCCCAGATACGCAGTATTTT
>TRBV5-1|many|TRBJ2-1|-
CASSIEVDEQFF
TGCGCCAGCAGTATAGAGGTCGATGAGCAGTTCTTC
>TRBV20-1|-|TRBJ1-2|-
CSARDVLGGYGYTF
TGCAGTGCTAGAGATGTACTCGGGGGCTATGGCTACACCTTC
>TRBV5-4|-|TRBJ2-5|-
CASSLEASAPGTQYF
TGTGCCAGCAGCTTGGAAGCTAGCGCCCCGGGGACCCAGTACTTC
>TRBV11-1|many|TRBJ1-1|-
CASSFSTRGNTEAFF
TGTGCCAGCAGCTTCTCGACCCGGGGGAACACTGAAGCTTTCTTT
>TRBV27|-|TRBJ2-6|TRBD1
CASSLTRTGGSSGANVLTF
TGTGCCAGCAGTTTAACAAGGACAGGGGGCTCGTCAGGGGCCAACGTCCTGACTTTC
>TRBV7-3|many|TRBJ1-1|-
CASSSYKNTEAFF
TGTGCCAGCAGCTCTTACAAAAACACTGAAGCTTTCTTT
>TRBV7-8|many|TRBJ2-1|-
CASSFRMGADRNEQFF
TGTGCCAGCAGCTTTAGAATGGGGGCAGATCGAAATGAGCAGTTCTTC